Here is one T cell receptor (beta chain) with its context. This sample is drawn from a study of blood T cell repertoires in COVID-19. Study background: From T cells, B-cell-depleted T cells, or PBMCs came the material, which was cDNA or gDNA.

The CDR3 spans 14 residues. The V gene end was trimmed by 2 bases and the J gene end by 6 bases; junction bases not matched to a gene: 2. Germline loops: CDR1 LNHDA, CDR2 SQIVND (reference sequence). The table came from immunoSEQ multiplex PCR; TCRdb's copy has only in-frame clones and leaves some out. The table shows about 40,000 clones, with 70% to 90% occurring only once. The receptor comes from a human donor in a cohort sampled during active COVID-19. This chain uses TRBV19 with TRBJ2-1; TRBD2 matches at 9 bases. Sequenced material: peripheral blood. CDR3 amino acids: CASSILAGSNEQFF. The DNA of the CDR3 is TGTGCCAGTAGTATACTAGCGGGGTCCAATGAGCAGTTCTTC.